Presented here are 29 T cell receptor beta chains from one specimen sequenced in a study of cytomegalovirus exposure and HLA in healthy donors. This PCR relied on a set of 60 Vbeta primers and 13 Jbeta primers. Profiling relied on immunoSEQ multiplex PCR, and the TCRdb table lists in-frame clones only, not all of them. The data contain about 230,000 clones, under 90% of them seen just once; the ten biggest clones take up 1.3%. Source material: PBMCs. The receptors shown here come from a human donor in good health.

A note on this clone: Mismatch with germline at one junction end may stem from a read error. This rearrangement joins TRBV11-1 to TRBJ2-7, with D perhaps TRBD1 (6 bases). Germline CDR1 and CDR2: SGHAT and FQDESV (reference sequence). CDR3 length: 13 amino acids. For the CDR3, the DNA is TGTGCCGGCAGCTATATACAGGGCTACGAGCAGTACTTC. Translating it yields CAGSYIQGYEQYF.

The chain employs TRBV4-3 and TRBJ2-1, with 11 bases lining up with TRBD2. Trimming cost V 0 bases and J 9 bases; bases outside gene matches: 10. Germline CDR1 and CDR2: LGHNA and YSLEER. This CDR3 spans 17 amino acids. In DNA form, the CDR3 reads TGCGCCAGCAGCCAAGATCTTACTAGCGGGAGTCGCGTTGAGCAGTTCTTC. Amino acids: CASSQDLTSGSRVEQFF.

The chain links TRBV5-1 to TRBJ2-7, with D perhaps TRBD2 (6 bases). Germline V lookup: CDR1 SGHRS, CDR2 YFSETQ. Trimming removed 5 bases at V and 5 bases at J, with 20 bases between. CDR3 size: 15 residues. The CDR3 coding sequence is TGCGCCAGCAGTCCTAAAACTAGGGGCGGGGACGAGCAGTACTTC. It encodes CASSPKTRGGDEQYF.

This rearrangement joins TRBV28 to TRBJ2-7; 7 bases are a match to TRBD1. The length of the CDR3 is 14 residues. Germline V gene data show CDR1 as MDHEN and CDR2 as SYDVKM. V gave up 2 bases and J gave up 2 bases; unmatched junction bases: 3. The CDR3 region has the DNA TGTGCCAGCAGTTTAAGTCAGGGGGCCTACGAGCAGTACTTC. Its translation is CASSLSQGAYEQYF.

Here the CDR3 reads CASSLASGRTDTQYF. CDR3 bases: TGTGCCAGCAGTTTAGCCAGCGGGAGAACAGATACGCAGTATTTT. V is TRBV27 and J is TRBJ2-3, with TRBD2 identical over 8 bases. The ends lost 2 bases at V and 3 bases at J; junction bases unmatched: 4. The CDR3 length is 15 residues. Germline values: CDR1 MNHEY, CDR2 SMNVEV (reference sequence).

This sequence joins TRBV5-1 and TRBJ2-1; D possibly corresponds to TRBD2 (6 bases). The V gene lost 6 bases and the J gene lost 8 bases, with 21 bases spanning the gap. The CDR3 is made up of 15 amino acids. Germline-derived CDR1 and CDR2 are SGHRS and YFSETQ. CDR3 protein: CASKVTGERYDEQFF. In DNA form, the CDR3 reads TGCGCCAGCAAGGTCACGGGAGAGCGGTACGATGAGCAGTTCTTC.

This sequence joins TRBV2 and TRBJ1-2; no reliable D call. The CDR3 has 14 residues. V was clipped by 3 bases and J by 4 bases, with 12 bases between them. Per the germline V gene, CDR1 is SNHLY and CDR2 is FYNNEI. Written as DNA, the CDR3 is TGTGCCAGCAGTGAGTGGCGGGGTATCTATGGCTACACCTTC. Its protein product is CASSEWRGIYGYTF.

V and J are TRBV18 and TRBJ2-5; D is perhaps TRBD2 (5 bases). This CDR3 has 14 residues. Trimming took off 2 bases at V and 4 bases at J, with 11 bases between the two ends. Germline V gives CDR1 KGHSH, CDR2 LQKENI. The chain's CDR3 is CASSPSVGRETQYF. As DNA, the CDR3 is TGTGCCAGCTCACCATCTGTGGGGAGAGAGACCCAGTACTTC.

The chain links TRBV7-6 to TRBJ2-1, with 14 bases lining up with TRBD2. The CDR3 has 15 residues. CDR1 is SGHVS, CDR2 FNYEAQ, per germline. Unmatched junction bases numbered 3, after V lost 4 bases and J lost 7 bases. CDR3 sequence reads: CASSWGLAGVNEQFF. The CDR3 DNA reads as TGTGCCAGCAGCTGGGGACTAGCGGGAGTTAATGAGCAGTTCTTC.

The chain recombines TRBV27 with TRBJ2-1; 15 positions agree with TRBD2. The V gene end was trimmed by 3 bases and the J gene end by 9 bases; junction bases not matched to a gene: 6. The CDR3 runs 16 residues. Looked up from germline, CDR1 is MNHEY and CDR2 is SMNVEV (reference sequence). The CDR3: CASSFRTSGRVGEQFF. The CDR3, as DNA: TGTGCCAGCAGTTTTCGGACTAGCGGGAGGGTCGGTGAGCAGTTCTTC.

The J gene is TRBJ1-1, the V gene TRBV28, with 10 positions matching TRBD1. CDR1 is MDHEN and CDR2 is SYDVKM in the germline V gene. This CDR3 is 17 amino acids long. V trimming: 6 bases; J trimming: 4 bases; junction bases outside the gene matches: 14. The chain's CDR3 is CASSPWRDRGSGTEAFF. Written as DNA, the CDR3 is TGTGCCAGCAGCCCTTGGCGGGACAGGGGATCGGGCACTGAAGCTTTCTTT.

This sequence joins TRBV2 and TRBJ2-3; 7 bases agree with TRBD1. Germline values: CDR1 SNHLY, CDR2 FYNNEI. The CDR3 is 15 amino acids. J gave up 7 bases and V 6 bases, and 13 bases lay outside the gene matches. CDR3 amino acids: CASRGAGGTMNTQYF. The CDR3 coding sequence is TGTGCCAGCAGAGGGGCAGGGGGTACAATGAATACGCAGTATTTT.

V gene TRBV19 combines with J gene TRBJ2-7; 9 bases map to TRBD2. V lost 4 bases to trimming and J lost 0 bases; unmatched junction nucleotides: 4. Germline CDR1 is LNHDA and CDR2 is SQIVND (reference sequence). The CDR3 is 15 amino acids. The CDR3 coding sequence is TGTGCCAGTAGTACACTAGCGGGCCTCTCCTACGAGCAGTACTTC. Translating gives CASSTLAGLSYEQYF.

V is TRBV4-1 and J is TRBJ2-5, with 7 positions matching TRBD1. Trimming took 1 base from V and 2 from J; bases not matched to a gene: 4. The CDR3 sequence is 15 residues long. The germline CDR1 and CDR2 sequences are MGHRA and YSYEKL. CDR3 sequence reads: CASSQVGTAQETQYF. CDR3 nucleotide sequence: TGCGCCAGCAGCCAAGTTGGGACAGCACAAGAGACCCAGTACTTC.

This chain connects TRBV6-6 to TRBJ2-4; 8 bases align to TRBD2. J was trimmed by 2 bases and V by 8 bases; bases with no gene match: 11. Germline V gives CDR1 MNHNY, CDR2 SVGAGI (reference sequence). The CDR3 is 16 amino acids. The DNA of the CDR3 is TGTGCCAGCTCCTTAGCGGGAACGGGAACCAAAAACATTCAGTACTTC. Encoded protein: CASSLAGTGTKNIQYF.

The CDR3 region has the DNA TGTGCCAGCAGCTTATATCTTCGGGTTGGGGGGAGGGCCGATACGCAGTATTTT. This gives the protein CASSLYLRVGGRADTQYF. This rearrangement joins TRBV7-9 to TRBJ2-3; 7 bases are shared with TRBD2. The CDR3 length is 18 residues. Germline V gene data show CDR1 as SEHNR and CDR2 as FQNEAQ (reference sequence). V lost 2 bases and J lost 6; bases outside the gene matches: 17. Combining the CDR3 with reference TRBV7-9 and TRBJ2-3 gives the whole variable domain DTGVSQNPRHKITKRGQNVTFRCDPISEHNRLYWYRQTLGQGPEFLTYFQNEAQLEKSRLLSDRFSAERPKGSFSTLEIQRTEQGDSAMYLCASSLYLRVGGRADTQYFGPGTRLTVL.

This clone appeared a few times. The same CDR3 can be traced to other DNA sequences in this sample. This sequence joins TRBV5-1 and TRBJ2-3; D is ambiguous. V shed 0 bases and J shed 0 bases, with 5 bases lying between them. The CDR3 sequence is 14 residues long. The germline CDR1 and CDR2 sequences are SGHRS and YFSETQ. The CDR3 nucleotides read TGCGCCAGCAGCTTGGGGCAGAGCACAGATACGCAGTATTTT. Its protein is CASSLGQSTDTQYF. Full variable domain (rest looked up from reference TRBV5-1 and TRBJ2-3): KAGVTQTPRYLIKTRGQQVTLSCSPISGHRSVSWYQQTPGQGLQFLFEYFSETQRNKGNFPGRFSGRQFSNSRSEMNVSTLELGDSALYLCASSLGQSTDTQYFGPGTRLTVL.

V is TRBV7-2 and J is TRBJ2-5; 9 bases match TRBD1. The trim removed 8 bases at V and 1 base at J, leaving 14 bases unmatched. The CDR3 is made up of 17 amino acids. Looked up from germline, CDR1 is SGHTA and CDR2 is FQGNSA. Here the CDR3 DNA reads TGTGCCAGCGGCCCGGGGACAGGGACAGGATCCCAAGAGACCCAGTACTTC. Residues: CASGPGTGTGSQETQYF.

The rearrangement links TRBV28 to TRBJ2-5; 7 positions agree with TRBD1. Germline V lookup: CDR1 MDHEN, CDR2 SYDVKM. After removal of 6 bases from V and 0 bases from J, the junction contained 7 bases not matched to a gene. This CDR3 comprises 15 residues. CDR3 sequence: CASSDLQGDQETQYF. The CDR3 nucleotides are TGTGCCAGCAGCGACCTTCAGGGGGACCAAGAGACCCAGTACTTC.

The chain couples TRBV19 to TRBJ2-7; D may be TRBD1 (8 bases). Germline V gene data show CDR1 as LNHDA and CDR2 as SQIVND (reference sequence). The ends were cut back, 4 bases at V and 3 bases at J, with 16 bases in the middle. The CDR3 is made up of 15 amino acids. CDR3 residues: CASSTKQGDYYEQYF. DNA for the CDR3: TGTGCCAGTAGTACAAAACAGGGGGACTACTACGAGCAGTACTTC.

The chain has TRBV14 and TRBJ1-4; maybe TRBD1 (5 bases). Germline V lookup: CDR1 SGHDN, CDR2 FVKESK. Trimming took 2 bases from V and 3 from J, leaving 13 bases between them. This CDR3 contains 16 residues. The CDR3 DNA reads TGTGCCAGCAGCCAACAGCCGACAGCGTCTAATGAAAAACTGTTTTTT. This translates into CASSQQPTASNEKLFF.

The J gene is TRBJ2-3, the V gene TRBV10-3; 8 bases line up with TRBD1. Trimming removed 10 bases from V and 3 bases from J; junction bases left unmatched: 6. Germline lookup yields CDR1 ENHRY and CDR2 SYGVKD. The CDR3 has 13 amino acids. The CDR3 DNA sequence: TGTGCCACCTTACAGGGGGGAACAGATACGCAGTATTTT. It is translated as CATLQGGTDTQYF.

The V call is TRBV7-9, the J call TRBJ2-1, with D possibly matching TRBD2 (6 bases). V lost 5 bases to trimming and J lost 4 bases, with 21 bases between them. Germline-derived CDR1 and CDR2 are SEHNR and FQNEAQ (reference sequence). The CDR3 runs 17 residues. This CDR3 reads CASSPRPGTFAYNEQFF. CDR3 DNA: TGTGCCAGCAGCCCTCGACCCGGGACTTTCGCTTACAATGAGCAGTTCTTC. The full variable domain, with the rest looked up from reference TRBV7-9 and TRBJ2-1, is DTGVSQNPRHKITKRGQNVTFRCDPISEHNRLYWYRQTLGQGPEFLTYFQNEAQLEKSRLLSDRFSAERPKGSFSTLEIQRTEQGDSAMYLCASSPRPGTFAYNEQFFGPGTRLTVL.

The J gene is TRBJ2-2, the V gene TRBV7-9; D uncertain. The CDR3 length is 16 residues. V was clipped by 1 base and J by 1 base, with 10 bases between them. From germline, CDR1 is SEHNR and CDR2 FQNEAQ (reference sequence). CDR3 amino acids: CASSLDHSRNTGELFF. The CDR3, as DNA: TGTGCCAGCAGCTTAGACCACTCGAGGAACACCGGGGAGCTGTTTTTT.

Points on this clone: Its ends do not fully match the called genes, so a read error is possible. The V gene is TRBV6-6, the J gene TRBJ1-1; possible D gene TRBD1, 6 bases. The CDR3 contains 15 residues. The V gene's germline CDR1 is MNHNY and CDR2 SVGAGI (reference sequence). CDR3 in amino acids: CASSLRDPGDTEAFF. CDR3 sequence (DNA): TGTGCCAGCAGTCTCCGGGACCCCGGGGACACTGAAGCCTTCTTT.

This clone was seen only once. This chain joins TRBV7-9 and TRBJ2-3; D remains ambiguous. Germline lookup yields CDR1 SEHNR and CDR2 FQNEAQ (reference sequence). The CDR3 is made up of 13 amino acids. V was cut by 6 bases and J by 0 bases, with 7 bases left in between. In DNA, the CDR3 is TGTGCCAGCAGATCCCTAAGCACAGATACGCAGTATTTT. Protein sequence: CASRSLSTDTQYF.

The chain uses TRBV4-3 and TRBJ2-1, with TRBD2 identical over 10 bases. V shed 1 base, J shed 3 bases, and the junction held 6 bases outside the gene matches. In germline, CDR1 is LGHNA, CDR2 YSLEER. The CDR3 loop spans 17 amino acids. This CDR3 is CASSQVYSGRHYNEQFF. As DNA, the CDR3 is TGCGCCAGCAGCCAAGTTTATAGCGGGAGGCACTACAATGAGCAGTTCTTC.

J is TRBJ2-5 and V is TRBV18, with a possible D match to TRBD1 (6 bases). V was shortened by 2 bases and J by 5 bases, with 9 bases between the two germline ends. Germline V gene data show CDR1 as KGHSH and CDR2 as LQKENI. This CDR3 is 13 amino acids long. The chain's CDR3 is CASSPTGQETQYF. CDR3 nucleotides: TGTGCCAGCTCACCAACAGGGCAGGAGACCCAGTACTTC.

This rearrangement joins TRBV19 to TRBJ1-5; D is uncertain. The V end was cut by 1 base, the J end by 1 base, with 11 bases between. The CDR3 is 16 amino acids. Germline lookup yields CDR1 LNHDA and CDR2 SQIVND (reference sequence). CDR3 sequence reads: CASSIGWGASNQPQHF. In nucleotides, the CDR3 is TGTGCCAGTAGTATAGGGTGGGGAGCAAGCAATCAGCCCCAGCATTTT.